Detailed here is one T cell receptor beta chain. Its antigen is not known. TCRdb keeps only in-frame clones here, not all; method: immunoSEQ multiplex PCR. This table has 20,000 to 25,000 clones, around 80% appearing once. These data belong to a study of CD4+ T cells in melanoma. Findings and limits, study-wide: Neoantigen-specific CD4+ T cells in melanoma reportedly had diverse differentiation states. A reported correlation linked neoantigen-specific CD4+ T cells to CD8+, macrophage and B cell function.

Sequenced material: cells from a culture (not recorded whether cultured in vitro). This sequence originates from a human donor with melanoma.

Here the CDR3 DNA reads TGTGCTAGTGGTTTGGTCCCCGACAGGGGGCGCACAGATACGCAGTATTTT. Translated, it gives CASGLVPDRGRTDTQYF. The rearrangement joins TRBV12-5 to TRBJ2-3; 10 bases fit TRBD1. Germline loops: CDR1 LGHNT, CDR2 FRNRAP. With 0 bases clipped from V and 1 base from J, the junction kept 4 bases outside the gene matches. This CDR3 comprises 17 residues.